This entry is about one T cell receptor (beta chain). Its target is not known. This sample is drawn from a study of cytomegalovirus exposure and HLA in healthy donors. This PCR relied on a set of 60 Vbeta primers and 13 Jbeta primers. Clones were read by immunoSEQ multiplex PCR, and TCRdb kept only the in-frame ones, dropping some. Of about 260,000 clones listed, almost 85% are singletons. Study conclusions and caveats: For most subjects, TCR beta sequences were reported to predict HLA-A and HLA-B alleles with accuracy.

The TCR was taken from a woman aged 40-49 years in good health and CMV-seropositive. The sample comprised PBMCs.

The CDR3 DNA reads as TGTGCCAGCAGTGCCACGGGTACCGGGGAGCTGTTTTTT. Translation: CASSATGTGELFF. The chain combines TRBV2 with TRBJ2-2; no firm D call. Trimming removed 4 bases at V and 5 bases at J, with 8 bases between. CDR3 length equals 13 residues. The germline V gene has CDR1 SNHLY and CDR2 FYNNEI.